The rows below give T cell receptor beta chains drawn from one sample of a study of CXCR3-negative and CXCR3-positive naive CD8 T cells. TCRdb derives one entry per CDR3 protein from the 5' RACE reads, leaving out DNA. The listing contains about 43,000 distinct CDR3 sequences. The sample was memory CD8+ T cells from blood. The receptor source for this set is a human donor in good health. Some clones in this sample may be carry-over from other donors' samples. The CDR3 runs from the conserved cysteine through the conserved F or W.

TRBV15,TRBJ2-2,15,CATSPKDSYTGELFF
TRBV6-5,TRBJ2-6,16,CASREEDQIGANVLTF
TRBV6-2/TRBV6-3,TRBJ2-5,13,CASSYSEVETQYF
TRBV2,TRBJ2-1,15,CAIRTSGGRKDEQLF
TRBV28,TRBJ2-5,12,CASSLTQETQYF
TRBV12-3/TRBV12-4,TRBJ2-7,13,CASRGTGGGGQYF
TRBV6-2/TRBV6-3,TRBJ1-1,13,CASSEEGYTEAFF
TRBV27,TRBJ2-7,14,CASSPEGAPYEQYF
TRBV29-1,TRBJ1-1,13,CSANHGPEPEAFF
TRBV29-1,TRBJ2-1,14,CSAIAGGSYNEQFF
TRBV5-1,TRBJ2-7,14,CASSLAGSAYEQYF
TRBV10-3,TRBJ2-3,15,CAISESTDGTDTQYF
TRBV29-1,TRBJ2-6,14,CSVVQVSGANVLTF